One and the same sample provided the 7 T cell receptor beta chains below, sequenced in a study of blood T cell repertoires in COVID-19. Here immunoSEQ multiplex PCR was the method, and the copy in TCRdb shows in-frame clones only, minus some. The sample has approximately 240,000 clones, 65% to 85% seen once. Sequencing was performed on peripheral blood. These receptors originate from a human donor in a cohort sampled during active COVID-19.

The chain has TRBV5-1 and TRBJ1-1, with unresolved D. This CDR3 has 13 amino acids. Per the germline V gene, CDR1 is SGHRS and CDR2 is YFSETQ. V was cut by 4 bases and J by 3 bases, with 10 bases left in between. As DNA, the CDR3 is TGCGCCAGCAGCCCTCTAGAGGACACTGAAGCTTTCTTT. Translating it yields CASSPLEDTEAFF.

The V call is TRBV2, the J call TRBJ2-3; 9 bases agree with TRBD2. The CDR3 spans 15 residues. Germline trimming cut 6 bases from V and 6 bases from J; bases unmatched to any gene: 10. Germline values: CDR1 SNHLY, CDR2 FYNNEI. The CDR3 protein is CASRATGTSYDTQYF. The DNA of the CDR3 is TGTGCCAGCAGGGCTACCGGGACTAGCTACGATACGCAGTATTTT.

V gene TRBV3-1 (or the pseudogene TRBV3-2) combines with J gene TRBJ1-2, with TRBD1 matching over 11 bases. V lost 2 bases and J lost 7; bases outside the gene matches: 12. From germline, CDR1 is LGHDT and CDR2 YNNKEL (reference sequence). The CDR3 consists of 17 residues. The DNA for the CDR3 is TGTGCCAGCAGCCAAAAAGGGACAGGGGGGATCGGAAGTGGCTACACCTTC. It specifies CASSQKGTGGIGSGYTF.

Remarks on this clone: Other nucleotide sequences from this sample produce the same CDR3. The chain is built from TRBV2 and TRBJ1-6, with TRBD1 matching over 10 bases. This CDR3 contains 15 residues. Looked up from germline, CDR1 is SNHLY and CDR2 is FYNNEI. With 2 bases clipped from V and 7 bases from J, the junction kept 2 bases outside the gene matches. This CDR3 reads CASSELGQGNSPLHF. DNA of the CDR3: TGTGCCAGCAGTGAACTGGGACAGGGGAATTCACCCCTCCACTTT.

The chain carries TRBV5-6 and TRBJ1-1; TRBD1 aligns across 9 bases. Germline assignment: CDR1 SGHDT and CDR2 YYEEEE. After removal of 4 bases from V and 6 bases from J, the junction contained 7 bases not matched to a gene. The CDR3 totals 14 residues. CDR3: CASSAGTGTAEAFF. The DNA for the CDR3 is TGTGCCAGCAGCGCTGGGACAGGGACGGCTGAAGCTTTCTTT.

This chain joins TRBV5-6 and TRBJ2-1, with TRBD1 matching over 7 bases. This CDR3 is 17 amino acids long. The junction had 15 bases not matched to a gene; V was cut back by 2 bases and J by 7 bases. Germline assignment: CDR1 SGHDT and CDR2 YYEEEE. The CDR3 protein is CASSLRTGAGSRNEQFF. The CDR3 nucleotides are TGTGCCAGCAGCTTAAGGACAGGAGCCGGCTCTAGGAATGAGCAGTTCTTC.

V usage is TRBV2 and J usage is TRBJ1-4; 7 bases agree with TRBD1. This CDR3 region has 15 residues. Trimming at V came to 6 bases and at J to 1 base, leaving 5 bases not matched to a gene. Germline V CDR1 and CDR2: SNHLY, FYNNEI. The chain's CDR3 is CASSSGGGTNEKLFF. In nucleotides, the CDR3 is TGTGCCAGCAGCTCAGGGGGAGGAACTAATGAAAAACTGTTTTTT. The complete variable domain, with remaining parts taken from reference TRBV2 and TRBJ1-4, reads EPEVTQTPSHQVTQMGQEVILRCVPISNHLYFYWYRQILGQKVEFLVSFYNNEISEKSEIFDDQFSVERPDGSNFTLKIRSTKLEDSAMYFCASSSGGGTNEKLFFGSGTQLSVL.